This T cell receptor (beta chain) emerged from a study of T cells in localized non-small cell lung cancer. Study-level points and caveats: Heterogeneity is still possible, as just one tumor region was sequenced. It was uninvolved adjacent lung that showed the highest T cell clonality, exceeding tumor. Overall survival was longer when the density of T cells in the blood was higher. Appearing in adjacent lung were a median about 50 of the top 100 tumor clones.

Method: immunoSEQ multiplex PCR; TCRdb's copy keeps in-frame clones and lacks some. Among roughly 35,000 clones listed, about 91% were seen once. There are 15 residues in the CDR3. Per germline, CDR1 MDHEN and CDR2 SYDVKM. V lost 4 bases and J lost 4; bases outside the gene matches: 8. The table lists this clone with a few counts. What it binds is unknown. The clonotype originates from a female donor aged 60 or older with stage II lung adenocarcinoma. The chain couples TRBV28 to TRBJ1-2; 8 bases agree with TRBD1. The starting material was peripheral blood mononuclear cells, obtained before any cancer treatment. The CDR3 sequence is CASSSPGDRLYGYTF. The CDR3 nucleotides read TGTGCCAGCAGTTCCCCTGGGGACAGGCTCTATGGCTACACCTTC.